The T cell receptor beta chain described here comes from a study of blood T cell repertoires in COVID-19 (TCRdb year 2020). The study in broad terms: Collaborator samples came from the United States, Italy and Spain and covered acute and convalescent phases of COVID-19. The material from the prospective study consisted of cDNA or gDNA derived from T cells, B-cell-depleted T cells, or PBMCs. The dataset comprised deeply sampled blood TCRbeta repertoires from subjects exposed to, actively infected with, or recovered from COVID-19. The repertoires were released in a freely available public database intended as a resource for research on the immune response to SARS-CoV-2. Samples came from the ongoing ImmuneRACE study (first 160 participants) plus 1,254 subjects from 6 global collaborators. Nearly every sample came with metadata listing a de-identified subject ID, COVID-19 status, age in years and sex. HLA class I and class II types, where available, came from metadata supplied by the sample provider rather than from assay-based typing.

Regarding this clone: The antigen it recognizes is unknown. No clone much larger than this one lies a single base away; base qualities are absent.

Results and caveats for the whole study, not just this receptor: The amount of clinical and demographic metadata varied by source and participant and was provided uncurated.

Each collaborating institution followed its own protocols to collect whole blood in K2EDTA tubes. For TCRbeta analysis, collaborator samples were shipped as frozen whole blood, as isolated PBMCs, or as DNA extracted from either sample type. TCRbeta CDR3 regions were amplified from genomic DNA by means of the immunoSEQ Assay, a bias-controlled multiplex PCR. Concerning the study's data processing: The number of nucleated cells in each sample was estimated by amplification of reference gene primers within the assay. Sequence reads were collapsed and filtered to measure the absolute abundance of every unique TCRbeta CDR3 rearrangement. For each sample, productive Simpson clonality was calculated as the square root of Simpson's diversity index over productive rearrangements. This is the immuneACCESS table as TCRdb keeps it, with only in-frame sequences that have V and J called. A part of the clones is gone; compared with another copy, unresolved V genes explain less than half, and the rest is unexplained. The DNA was the basis for D and trimming; V, J and clone size are from that table. Here the sample has about 220,000 clones; 75% to 85% occur a single time. The biggest ten clones account for roughly a tenth of the sample.

The sequence was collected from a man aged 45-65 years with active or convalescent COVID-19. Sequencing was performed on peripheral blood.

The DNA sequence follows: TGTGCCAGCACCGGACTAGCGGGAGGGCCCCTCCCCGAAGAGACCCAGTACTTC. It codes for CASTGLAGGPLPEETQYF. The rearrangement combines TRBV21-1 with TRBJ2-5; the table's D call, TRBD2, was not checked against the DNA. TRBV21-1 constitutes a pseudogene. The CDR3 sequence holds 18 residues, the cysteine and phenylalanine included. The retained sequence is limited to the CDR3, 54 bases, with the frame set at the first base.